Detailed here is one T cell receptor (beta chain). Its antigen specificity is not known. No qualities accompany the bases; no much larger clone lies one base away. This entry comes from a study of blood T cell repertoires in COVID-19 (dated by TCRdb to between 2020 and 2021). About the study as a whole: Samples from collaborators originated in the United States, Italy and Spain and spanned both the acute and convalescent phases of COVID-19. Sample metadata almost always included a de-identified subject ID, COVID-19 status, age in years and sex. Where HLA class I and class II types were available, the types were taken from metadata supplied by the sample provider, not from assay-based typing. The material from the prospective study consisted of cDNA or gDNA derived from T cells, B-cell-depleted T cells, or PBMCs. The samples were drawn from the first 160 participants of the ongoing ImmuneRACE study and from 1,254 subjects provided by 6 global collaborators. The dataset comprised deeply sampled blood TCRbeta repertoires from subjects exposed to, actively infected with, or recovered from COVID-19. The repertoires were released in a freely available public database meant as a resource for research on the immune response to SARS-CoV-2. General conclusions and limits of the study: The amount of clinical and demographic metadata varied by source and participant and was provided uncurated.

The immunoSEQ Assay, a bias-controlled multiplex PCR, was used to amplify TCRbeta CDR3 regions from genomic DNA. In the source study's methods: The number of nucleated cells in each sample was estimated by amplification of reference gene primers within the assay. To quantify the absolute abundance of each unique TCRbeta CDR3 rearrangement, sequence reads were collapsed and filtered. For each sample, productive Simpson clonality was calculated as the square root of Simpson's diversity index across productive rearrangements. TCRdb took this table from immuneACCESS and kept in-frame rearrangements with V and J called. Such tables lack part of the clones; where checked against another copy, unresolved V genes explain under half of the gap, and the rest is unexplained. Clone size and V and J calls were adopted from that table, with D and trimming inferred from the DNA. The table for this sample lists 240,000 or so clones; 75% to 85% of them were counted only once. The biggest ten clones account for around 7.2% of the sample.

One collaborating source in Seattle enrolled patients during active infection and followed them longitudinally through the course of disease. The collaborating institutions used their own protocols to collect whole blood in K2EDTA tubes. Collaborator samples were shipped for TCRbeta analysis as frozen whole blood, isolated PBMCs, or DNA extracted from either sample type. There are 15 amino acids in the CDR3, from cysteine to phenylalanine inclusive. CDR3 DNA is the only sequence kept; it has 45 bases, read in frame from the first base. Trimming accounts for 4 bases at V and 1 base at J, while the number of junction bases matched to no gene is 6. Based on the germline V gene, the CDR1 and CDR2 sequences are MGHRA and YSYEKL.

The sequence is built from TRBV4-1 and TRBJ2-7; 8 nucleotides in the junction match TRBD2. Sequenced: peripheral blood. The source of this sequence is a woman aged 80 or over with COVID-19, enrolled during active disease. At the DNA level, the sequence is TGCGCCAGCAGCCTCGGCGAGCGGGGGTCCTACGAGCAGTACTTC. Its translation is CASSLGERGSYEQYF.